Listed below are T cell receptor beta chains from one sample, sequenced in a study of OX40 agonist ivuxolimab in advanced cancers. Some clones are missing from TCRdb's copy, which holds only in-frame ones; the method was immunoSEQ multiplex PCR. This table has about 100,000 clones, around nine tenths appearing once. The sequencing here drew on CD4+ or CD8+ T cells sorted from blood, taken in a trial of the OX40 agonist ivuxolimab. All receptors derive from an adult with an advanced solid tumor such as melanoma, head and neck, liver or kidney cancer. The CDR3 runs from the conserved cysteine through the conserved F or W. D genes are given only for firm matches. The size entry is marked missing in some rows and otherwise reads once, few, many or a size class.

J: TRBJ2-7; D: -; size: -; V: TRBV9; CDR3: CASSVGDSEYEQYF; DNA: TGTGCCAGCAGCGTAGGGGACTCGGAGTACGAGCAGTACTTC
J: TRBJ1-1; D: -; size: -; V: TRBV11-3; CDR3: CASSLGPTDKAFF; DNA: TGTGCCAGCAGCTTAGGACCGACCGACAAAGCTTTCTTT
J: TRBJ1-1; D: TRBD1; size: few; V: TRBV2; CDR3: CASSRQGGLEEAFF; DNA: TGTGCCAGCAGTAGACAGGGGGGACTAGAAGAAGCTTTCTTT
J: TRBJ1-4; D: -; size: -; V: TRBV7-2; CDR3: CASSLSFDGYNEKLFF; DNA: TGTGCCAGCAGCCTCTCATTCGACGGTTATAATGAAAAACTGTTTTTT
J: TRBJ2-7; D: -; size: -; V: TRBV10-3; CDR3: CAITPKVSYEQYF; DNA: TGTGCCATCACCCCTAAAGTCTCCTACGAGCAGTACTTC
J: TRBJ2-5; D: TRBD2; size: -; V: TRBV5-1; CDR3: CASRRLAGDETQYF; DNA: TGCGCCAGCAGAAGACTAGCGGGAGACGAGACCCAGTACTTC
J: TRBJ1-1; D: TRBD1; size: -; V: TRBV10-3; CDR3: CAIGNRGLNTEAFF; DNA: TGTGCCATCGGGAACAGGGGGCTGAACACTGAAGCTTTCTTT
J: TRBJ1-1; D: -; size: -; V: TRBV6-5; CDR3: CASRSRGQNTEAFF; DNA: TGTGCCAGCAGGAGCAGGGGACAGAACACTGAAGCTTTCTTT
J: TRBJ2-7; D: TRBD2; size: -; V: TRBV7-8; CDR3: CASSLRGGLYEQYF; DNA: TGTGCCAGCAGCTTACGGGGGGGACTCTACGAGCAGTACTTC
J: TRBJ2-7; D: -; size: -; V: TRBV27; CDR3: CASSLKRLFGYEQYF; DNA: TGTGCCAGCAGTTTAAAGAGGTTATTTGGCTACGAGCAGTACTTC
J: TRBJ2-2; D: -; size: -; V: TRBV5-4; CDR3: CASSPRDPNTGELFF; DNA: TGTGCCAGCAGCCCGCGGGACCCGAACACCGGGGAGCTGTTTTTT
J: TRBJ1-1; D: TRBD1; size: -; V: TRBV6-5; CDR3: CASRGQGNPEAFF; DNA: TGTGCCAGCAGGGGACAGGGAAACCCTGAAGCTTTCTTT
J: TRBJ2-7; D: TRBD2; size: -; V: TRBV15; CDR3: CATSRVTSGSFQYF; DNA: TGTGCCACCAGCAGAGTTACTAGCGGGAGTTTCCAGTACTTC
J: TRBJ2-5; D: -; size: -; V: TRBV6-5; CDR3: CASSYSGRGSFRAQYF; DNA: TGTGCCAGCAGTTACTCAGGCAGGGGCTCTTTTAGGGCCCAGTACTTC
J: TRBJ2-1; D: TRBD2; size: -; V: TRBV27; CDR3: CASSRLGTRGHNEQFF; DNA: TGTGCCAGCAGTAGACTCGGGACTAGGGGTCACAATGAGCAGTTCTTC
J: TRBJ2-1; D: TRBD1; size: -; V: TRBV25-1; CDR3: CASSPTGVNEQFF; DNA: TGTGCCAGCAGTCCGACAGGGGTCAATGAGCAGTTCTTC
J: TRBJ2-2; D: TRBD2; size: -; V: TRBV9; CDR3: CASSPRGGSLTGELFF; DNA: TGTGCCAGCAGCCCGAGGGGCGGGAGTTTAACCGGGGAGCTGTTTTTT
J: TRBJ2-7; D: -; size: -; V: TRBV15; CDR3: CATGQGRTYEQYF; DNA: TGTGCCACCGGTCAGGGGAGGACCTACGAGCAGTACTTC
J: TRBJ1-1; D: -; size: -; V: TRBV6-5; CDR3: CASSPLGQPTEAFF; DNA: TGTGCCAGCAGTCCCCTTGGACAGCCCACTGAAGCTTTCTTT
J: TRBJ2-5; D: -; size: -; V: TRBV29-1; CDR3: CSGQGYLGRVKETQYF; DNA: TGCAGCGGGCAGGGGTATCTCGGAAGAGTTAAAGAGACCCAGTACTTC
J: TRBJ2-5; D: -; size: -; V: TRBV7-3; CDR3: CASSLSSRKEETQYF; DNA: TGTGCCAGCAGCTTATCCAGTAGGAAGGAAGAGACCCAGTACTTC
J: TRBJ2-1; D: -; size: -; V: TRBV7-3; CDR3: CASSRSMYNEQFF; DNA: TGTGCCAGCAGCCGATCTATGTACAATGAGCAGTTCTTC
J: TRBJ1-3; D: -; size: -; V: TRBV5-1; CDR3: CASSVGQPPNTIYF; DNA: TGCGCCAGCAGCGTGGGGCAACCGCCAAACACCATATATTTT
J: TRBJ2-3; D: -; size: -; V: TRBV9; CDR3: CASSHSATDTQYF; DNA: TGTGCCAGCAGCCATAGCGCCACAGATACGCAGTATTTT
J: TRBJ1-1; D: -; size: once; V: TRBV10-3; CDR3: CAPSTGGNTEAFF; DNA: TGTGCCCCGTCCACCGGAGGGAACACTGAAGCTTTCTTT
J: TRBJ2-7; D: TRBD1; size: -; V: TRBV5-1; CDR3: CASSVTPGQGGYEQYF; DNA: TGCGCCAGCAGCGTAACCCCGGGACAGGGGGGCTACGAGCAGTACTTC
J: TRBJ2-5; D: TRBD1; size: -; V: TRBV9; CDR3: CASSASRDSIQETQYF; DNA: TGTGCCAGCAGCGCGTCCCGGGACAGCATCCAAGAGACCCAGTACTTC
J: TRBJ2-1; D: -; size: -; V: TRBV9; CDR3: CASSVQGSSYNEQFF; DNA: TGTGCCAGCAGCGTACAGGGAAGCTCCTACAATGAGCAGTTCTTC
J: TRBJ2-7; D: -; size: -; V: TRBV11-2; CDR3: CASSLGRGPPYEQYF; DNA: TGTGCCAGCAGCTTAGGTAGGGGACCCCCCTACGAGCAGTACTTC